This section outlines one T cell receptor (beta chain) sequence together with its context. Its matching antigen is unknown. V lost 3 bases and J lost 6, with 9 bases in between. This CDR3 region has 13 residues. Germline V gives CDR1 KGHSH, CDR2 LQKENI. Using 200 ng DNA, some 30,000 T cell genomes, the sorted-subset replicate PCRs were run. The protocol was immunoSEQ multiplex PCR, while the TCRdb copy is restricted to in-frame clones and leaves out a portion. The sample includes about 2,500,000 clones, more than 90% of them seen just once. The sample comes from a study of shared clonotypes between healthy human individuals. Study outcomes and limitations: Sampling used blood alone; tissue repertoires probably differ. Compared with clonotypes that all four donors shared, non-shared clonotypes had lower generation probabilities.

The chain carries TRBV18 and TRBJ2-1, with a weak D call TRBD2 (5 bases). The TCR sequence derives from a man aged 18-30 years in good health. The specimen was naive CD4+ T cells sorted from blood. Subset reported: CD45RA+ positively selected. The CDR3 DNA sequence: TGTGCCAGCTCACCCGCTAGCTCCAATGAGCAGTTCTTC. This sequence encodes CASSPASSNEQFF.